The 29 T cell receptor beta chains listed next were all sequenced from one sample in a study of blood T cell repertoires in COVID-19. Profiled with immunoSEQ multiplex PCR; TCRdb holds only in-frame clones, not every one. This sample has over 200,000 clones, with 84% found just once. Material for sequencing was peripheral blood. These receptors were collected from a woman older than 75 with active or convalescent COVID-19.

The chain's CDR3 is CASSKKEGTGGLLDTQYF. CDR3 DNA sequence: TGTGCCAGCAGCAAAAAGGAAGGGACAGGGGGCTTATTAGATACGCAGTATTTT. The rearrangement uses TRBV21-1 and TRBJ2-3; the table's D call TRBD1 went unverified against the DNA. TRBV21-1 is shown as a pseudogene. The CDR3 extends over 18 amino acids.

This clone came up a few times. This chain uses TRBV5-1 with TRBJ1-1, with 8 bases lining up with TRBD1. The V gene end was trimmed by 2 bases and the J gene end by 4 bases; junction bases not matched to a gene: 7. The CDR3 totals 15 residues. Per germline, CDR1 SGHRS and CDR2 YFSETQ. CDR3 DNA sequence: TGCGCCAGCAGCTTTTCAGGGGGCGCCGGCACTGAAGCTTTCTTT. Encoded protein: CASSFSGGAGTEAFF.

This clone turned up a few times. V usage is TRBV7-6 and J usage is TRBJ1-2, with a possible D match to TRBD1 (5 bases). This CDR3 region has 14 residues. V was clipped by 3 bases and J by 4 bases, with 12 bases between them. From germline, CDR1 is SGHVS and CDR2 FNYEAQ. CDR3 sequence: CASSFMAGSYGYTF. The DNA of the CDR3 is TGTGCCAGCAGCTTCATGGCAGGGTCCTATGGCTACACCTTC.

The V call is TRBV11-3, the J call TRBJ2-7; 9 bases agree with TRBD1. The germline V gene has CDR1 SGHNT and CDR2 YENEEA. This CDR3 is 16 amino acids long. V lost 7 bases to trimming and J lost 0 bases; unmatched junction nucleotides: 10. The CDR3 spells CASIGTGLMISYEQYF. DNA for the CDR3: TGTGCCAGCATTGGGACAGGGCTGATGATCTCCTACGAGCAGTACTTC. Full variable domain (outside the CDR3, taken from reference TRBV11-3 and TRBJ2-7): EAGVVQSPRYKIIEKKQPVAFWCNPISGHNTLYWYLQNLGQGPELLIRYENEEAVDDSQLPKDRFSAERLKGVDSTLKIQPAELGDSAVYLCASIGTGLMISYEQYFGPGTRLTVT.

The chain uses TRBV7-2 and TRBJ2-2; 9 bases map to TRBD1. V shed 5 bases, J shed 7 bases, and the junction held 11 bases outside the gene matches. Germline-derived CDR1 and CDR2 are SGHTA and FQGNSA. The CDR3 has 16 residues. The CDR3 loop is CASSRPGQGFGGELFF. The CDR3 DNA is TGTGCCAGCAGCAGACCGGGACAGGGATTCGGCGGGGAGCTGTTTTTT.

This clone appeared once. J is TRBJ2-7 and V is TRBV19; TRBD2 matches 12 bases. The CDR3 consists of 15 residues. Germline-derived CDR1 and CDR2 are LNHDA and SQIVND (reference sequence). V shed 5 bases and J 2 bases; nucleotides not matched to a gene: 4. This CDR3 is CASSYGLAGTYEQYF. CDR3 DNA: TGTGCCAGTAGTTATGGACTAGCGGGAACCTACGAGCAGTACTTC.

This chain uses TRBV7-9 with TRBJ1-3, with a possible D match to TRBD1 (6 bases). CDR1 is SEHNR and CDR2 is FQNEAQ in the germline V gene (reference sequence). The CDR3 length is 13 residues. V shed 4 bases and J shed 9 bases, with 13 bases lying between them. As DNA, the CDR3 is TGTGCCAGCAGCTCACTCTCAGGGGCCACCATATATTTT. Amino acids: CASSSLSGATIYF.

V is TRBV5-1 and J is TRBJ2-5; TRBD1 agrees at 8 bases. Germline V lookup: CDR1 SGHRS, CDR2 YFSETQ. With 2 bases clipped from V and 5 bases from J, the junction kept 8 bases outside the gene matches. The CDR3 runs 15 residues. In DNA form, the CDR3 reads TGCGCCAGCAGCTTTGGTGCAGGGGGCCTCGAGACCCAGTACTTC. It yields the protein CASSFGAGGLETQYF.

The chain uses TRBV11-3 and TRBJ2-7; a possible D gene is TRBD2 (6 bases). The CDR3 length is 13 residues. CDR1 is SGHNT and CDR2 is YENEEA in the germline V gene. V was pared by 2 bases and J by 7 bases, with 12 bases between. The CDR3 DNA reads TGTGCCAGCAGCTTATCGGGGGATGGGGAGCAGTACTTC. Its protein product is CASSLSGDGEQYF.

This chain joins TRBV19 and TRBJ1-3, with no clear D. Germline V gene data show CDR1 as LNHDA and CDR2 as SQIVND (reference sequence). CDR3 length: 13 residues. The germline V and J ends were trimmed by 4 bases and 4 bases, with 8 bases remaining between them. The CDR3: CASSNHRGNTIYF. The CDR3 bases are TGTGCCAGTAGTAACCACAGAGGAAACACCATATATTTT.

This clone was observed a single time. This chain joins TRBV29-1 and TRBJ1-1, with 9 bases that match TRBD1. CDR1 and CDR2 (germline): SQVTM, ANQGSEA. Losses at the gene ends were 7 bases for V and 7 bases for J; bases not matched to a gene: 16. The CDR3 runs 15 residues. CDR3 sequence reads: CSGDLQGAPAFEAFF. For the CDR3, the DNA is TGCAGCGGGGACCTACAGGGGGCTCCCGCGTTTGAAGCTTTCTTT.

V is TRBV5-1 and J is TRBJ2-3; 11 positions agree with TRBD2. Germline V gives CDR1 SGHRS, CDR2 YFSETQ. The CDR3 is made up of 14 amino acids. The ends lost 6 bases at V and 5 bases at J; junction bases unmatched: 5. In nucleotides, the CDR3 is TGCGCCAGCAAACTAGCGGGGGCCCGAGATACGCAGTATTTT. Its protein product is CASKLAGARDTQYF.

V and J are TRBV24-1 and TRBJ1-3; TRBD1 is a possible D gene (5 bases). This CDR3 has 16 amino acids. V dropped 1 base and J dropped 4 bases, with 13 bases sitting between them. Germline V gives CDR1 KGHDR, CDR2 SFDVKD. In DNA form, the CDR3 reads TGTGCCACCAGTGATTTCTCCGGGACTTCGGGAAACACCATATATTTT. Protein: CATSDFSGTSGNTIYF.

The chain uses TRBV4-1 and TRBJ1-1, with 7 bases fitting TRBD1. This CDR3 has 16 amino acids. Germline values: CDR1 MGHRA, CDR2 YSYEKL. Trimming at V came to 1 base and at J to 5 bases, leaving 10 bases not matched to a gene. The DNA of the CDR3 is TGCGCCAGCAGCCAAGGTTACGAGGCAGGGGGAACTGAAGCTTTCTTT. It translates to CASSQGYEAGGTEAFF.

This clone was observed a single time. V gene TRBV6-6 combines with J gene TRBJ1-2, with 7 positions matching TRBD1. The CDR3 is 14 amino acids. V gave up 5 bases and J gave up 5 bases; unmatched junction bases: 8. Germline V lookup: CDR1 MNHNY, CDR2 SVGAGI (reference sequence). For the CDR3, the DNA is TGTGCCAGCAGTGCCGGGACAGATTATTATGGCTACACCTTC. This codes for CASSAGTDYYGYTF.

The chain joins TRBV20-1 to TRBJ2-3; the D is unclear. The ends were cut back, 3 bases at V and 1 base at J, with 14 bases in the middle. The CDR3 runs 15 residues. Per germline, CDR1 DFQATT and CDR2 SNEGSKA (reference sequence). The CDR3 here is CSASLMRPRTDTQYF. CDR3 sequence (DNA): TGCAGTGCTAGTCTAATGAGGCCGCGCACAGATACGCAGTATTTT.

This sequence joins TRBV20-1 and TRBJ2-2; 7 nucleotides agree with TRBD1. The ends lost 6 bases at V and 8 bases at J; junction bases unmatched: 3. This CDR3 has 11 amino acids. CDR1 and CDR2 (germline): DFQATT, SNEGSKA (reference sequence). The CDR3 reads CSADRVGELFF. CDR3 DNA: TGCAGTGCAGACAGGGTTGGGGAGCTGTTTTTT.

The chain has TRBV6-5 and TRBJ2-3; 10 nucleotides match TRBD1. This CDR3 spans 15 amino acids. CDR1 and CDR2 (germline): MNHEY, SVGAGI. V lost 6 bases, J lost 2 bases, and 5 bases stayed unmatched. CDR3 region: CASSPGTGATDTQYF. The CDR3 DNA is TGTGCCAGCAGCCCGGGGACAGGGGCCACAGATACGCAGTATTTT.

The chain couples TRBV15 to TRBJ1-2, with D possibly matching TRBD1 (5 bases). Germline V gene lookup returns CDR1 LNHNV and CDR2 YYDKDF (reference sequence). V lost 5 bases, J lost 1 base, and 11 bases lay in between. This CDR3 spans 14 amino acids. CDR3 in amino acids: CATSRGGVNYGYTF. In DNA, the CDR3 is TGTGCCACCAGCCGGGGCGGGGTTAACTATGGCTACACCTTC. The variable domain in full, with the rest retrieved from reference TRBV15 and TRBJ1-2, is DAMVIQNPRYQVTQFGKPVTLSCSQTLNHNVMYWYQQKSSQAPKLLFHYYDKDFNNEADTPDNFQSRRPNTSFCFLDIRSPGLGDTAMYLCATSRGGVNYGYTFGSGTRLTVV.

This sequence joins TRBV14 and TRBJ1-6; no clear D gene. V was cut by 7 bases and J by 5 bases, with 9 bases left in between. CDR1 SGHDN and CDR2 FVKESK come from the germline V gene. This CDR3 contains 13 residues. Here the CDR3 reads CASTRSNNSPLHF. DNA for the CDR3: TGTGCCAGCACCAGATCGAATAATTCACCCCTCCACTTT. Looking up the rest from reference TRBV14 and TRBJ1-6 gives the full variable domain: EAGVTQFPSHSVIEKGQTVTLRCDPISGHDNLYWYRRVMGKEIKFLLHFVKESKQDESGMPNNRFLAERTGGTYSTLKVQPAELEDSGVYFCASTRSNNSPLHFGNGTRLTVT.

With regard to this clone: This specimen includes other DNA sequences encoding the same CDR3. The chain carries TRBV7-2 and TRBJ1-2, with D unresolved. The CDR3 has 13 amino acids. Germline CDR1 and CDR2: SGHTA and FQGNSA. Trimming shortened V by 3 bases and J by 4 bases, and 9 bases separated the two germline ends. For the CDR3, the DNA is TGTGCCAGCAGCTTGGGTGGAGGCTATGGCTACACCTTC. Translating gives CASSLGGGYGYTF. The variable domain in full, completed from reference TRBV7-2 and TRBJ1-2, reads GAGVSQSPSNKVTEKGKDVELRCDPISGHTALYWYRQSLGQGLEFLIYFQGNSAPDKSGLPSDRFSAERTGGSVSTLTIQRTQQEDSAVYLCASSLGGGYGYTFGSGTRLTVV.

In nucleotides, the CDR3 is TGTGCCAGCAGAAGGGACATTAATCAGCCCCAGCATTTT. This codes for CASRRDINQPQHF. The chain carries TRBV2 and TRBJ1-5; D may be TRBD1 (6 bases). Deletions cut 6 bases from V and 4 bases from J, with 10 bases between. The CDR3 spans 13 residues. CDR1 is SNHLY, CDR2 FYNNEI, per germline.

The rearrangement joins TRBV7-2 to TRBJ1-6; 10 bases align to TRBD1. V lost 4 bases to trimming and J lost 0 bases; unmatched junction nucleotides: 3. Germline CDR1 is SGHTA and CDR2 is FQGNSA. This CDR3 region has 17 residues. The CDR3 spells CASSWTGGSSYNSPLHF. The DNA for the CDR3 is TGTGCCAGCAGCTGGACAGGGGGGAGCTCCTATAATTCACCCCTCCACTTT.

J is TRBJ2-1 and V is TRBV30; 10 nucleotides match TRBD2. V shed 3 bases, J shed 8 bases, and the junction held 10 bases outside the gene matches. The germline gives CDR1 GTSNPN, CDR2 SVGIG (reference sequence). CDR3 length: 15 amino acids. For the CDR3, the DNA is TGTGCCTGGAGGTACATTAGCGGGAGGCGCGATGAGCAGTTCTTC. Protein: CAWRYISGRRDEQFF.

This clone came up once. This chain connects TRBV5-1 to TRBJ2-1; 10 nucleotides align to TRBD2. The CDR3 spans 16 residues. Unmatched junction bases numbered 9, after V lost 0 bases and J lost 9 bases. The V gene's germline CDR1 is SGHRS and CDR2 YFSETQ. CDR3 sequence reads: CASSLVISGGAGEQFF. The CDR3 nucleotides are TGCGCCAGCAGCTTGGTTATCAGCGGGGGGGCAGGTGAGCAGTTCTTC.

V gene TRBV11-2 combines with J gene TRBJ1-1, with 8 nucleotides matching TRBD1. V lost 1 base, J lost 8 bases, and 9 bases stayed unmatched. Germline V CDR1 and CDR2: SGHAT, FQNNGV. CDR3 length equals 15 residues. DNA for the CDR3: TGTGCCAGCAGCTTAGCCCAATTCCGACAGGGGGAAGCTTTCTTT. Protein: CASSLAQFRQGEAFF.

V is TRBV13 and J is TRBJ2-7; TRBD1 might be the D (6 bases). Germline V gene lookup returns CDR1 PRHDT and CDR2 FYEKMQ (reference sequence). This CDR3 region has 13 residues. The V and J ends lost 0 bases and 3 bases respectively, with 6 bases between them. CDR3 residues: CASSLGRGYEQYF. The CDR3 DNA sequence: TGTGCCAGCAGCTTAGGCAGGGGCTACGAGCAGTACTTC. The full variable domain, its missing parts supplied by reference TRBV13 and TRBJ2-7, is AAGVIQSPRHLIKEKRETATLKCYPIPRHDTVYWYQQGPGQDPQFLISFYEKMQSDKGSIPDRFSAQQFSDYHSELNMSSLELGDSALYFCASSLGRGYEQYFGPGTRLTVT.

CDR3 region: CATSRDGGVTDTQYF. Here the CDR3 DNA reads TGTGCCACCAGCAGAGATGGAGGAGTCACAGATACGCAGTATTTT. This chain joins TRBV15 and TRBJ2-3; tentative D call: TRBD2 (5 bases). The CDR3 consists of 15 residues. Germline V lookup: CDR1 LNHNV, CDR2 YYDKDF (reference sequence). Trimming stripped 0 bases from V and 2 bases from J, with 9 bases between.

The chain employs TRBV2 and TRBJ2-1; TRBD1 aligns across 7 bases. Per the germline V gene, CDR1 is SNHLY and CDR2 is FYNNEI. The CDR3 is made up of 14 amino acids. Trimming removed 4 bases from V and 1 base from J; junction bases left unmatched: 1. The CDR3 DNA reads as TGTGCCAGCAGTGTGGGACAGTCCTACAATGAGCAGTTCTTC. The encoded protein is CASSVGQSYNEQFF.